Each of the 28 T cell receptor beta chains below was sequenced from the same sample in a study of tumor-infiltrating lymphocytes in primary liver carcinoma. The authors made TCR beta cDNA from approximately 500 ng total RNA with a constant-region primer. ARM-PCR, slightly modified, supplied the TCR beta libraries through three nested multiplex PCR rounds. Both of the initial two PCR rounds ran for about 9 cycles and employed TRBV1-TRBV30 forward primers alongside a C-beta reverse primer. TCRdb re-called the multiplex PCR reads with MiXCR, one entry per CDR3 protein. The data contain about 200,000 distinct CDR3 sequences, around three fifths of them seen just once; the ten biggest clones take up about 7.1%. The source of the blood RNA was unsorted whole blood, and germline DNA was extracted as well. The source material was peripheral blood. All receptors come from a woman aged 55-70 years with primary liver carcinoma and hepatitis B virus infection.

On this clonotype: A single base separates this from a much larger clone, so it may be a read error. The rearrangement links TRBV12-3 or TRBV12-4 to TRBJ2-2, with D possibly matching TRBD2 (6 bases). The CDR3 contains 17 residues. CDR3 sequence reads: CASSLLLGGLGTGEPFF. In nucleotides, the CDR3 is TGTGCCAGCAGTTTACTTCTTGGAGGGCTAGGCACCGGGGAGCCGTTTTTT.

As to this clonotype: One end of the junction is discordant with germline, which a read error may explain. The chain uses TRBV11-2 and TRBJ2-2, with D unresolved. The CDR3 loop spans 13 amino acids. CDR1 and CDR2 (germline): SGHAT, FQNNGV. CDR3 loop: CVSSLRRGGELFF. In DNA, the CDR3 is TGTGTCAGCAGCTTAAGAAGAGGCGGGGAGCTGTTTTTT.

Many counts were recorded for this clonotype. The chain uses TRBV6-5 and TRBJ2-5; 8 bases agree with TRBD1. This CDR3 comprises 14 residues. CDR1 is MNHEY and CDR2 is SVGAGI in the germline V gene. V trimming: 5 bases; J trimming: 5 bases; junction bases outside the gene matches: 7. CDR3 protein: CASSRQGFGETQYF. The CDR3 DNA sequence: TGTGCCAGCAGTAGACAGGGGTTCGGGGAGACCCAGTACTTC.

About this clonotype: A much larger clone lies a single base off, so this may be a read error. CDR3 nucleotides: TGTGCCAGCAGCAGGCGGGGCTATCAGCCCCAGCATTTT. This sequence encodes CASSRRGYQPQHF. The rearrangement uses TRBV6-2 or TRBV6-3 and TRBJ1-5, with a tentative D call TRBD1 (5 bases). There are 13 residues in the CDR3. The germline V and J ends were trimmed by 6 bases and 5 bases, with 11 bases remaining between them. Germline V gives CDR1 MNHEY, CDR2 SVGEGT.

On this clonotype itself: This CDR3 fails to terminate in the conserved phenylalanine or tryptophan, so it likely reflects a read error. The chain recombines TRBV11-1 with TRBJ2-5; 8 nucleotides line up with TRBD2. CDR1 and CDR2 (germline): SGHAT, FQDESV (reference sequence). The CDR3 is made up of 17 amino acids. V lost 7 bases, J lost 0 bases, and 13 bases stayed unmatched. CDR3: CASIPLIPAGDQETQYS. The CDR3, as DNA: TGTGCCAGCATCCCTCTTATACCAGCGGGAGACCAAGAGACCCAGTACTCC.

In its sample, this clonotype was seen a few times. Just one base apart from a much larger clone, this may be a read error. The chain recombines TRBV12-3 or TRBV12-4 with TRBJ2-7, with 11 bases fitting TRBD2. The CDR3 sequence is 13 residues long. The CDR3 nucleotides are TGTGCCAGCAGGGGGACTAGCGGCTACGAGGAGTACTTC. It translates to CASRGTSGYEEYF.

To note about this clonotype: Since a much larger clone is just one base distant, this may be a read error. The CDR3 nucleotides read TGTGCCAGCAGCCGGGGACAGTTAGACTACGAGCAGTACTTC. It translates to CASSRGQLDYEQYF. The gene calls are TRBV6-1 and TRBJ2-7; 7 bases line up with TRBD1. J lost 3 bases, V lost 6 bases, and 8 bases had no gene match. Germline loops: CDR1 MNHNS, CDR2 SASEGT. The CDR3 loop spans 14 amino acids.

Points on this clonotype: At one end the junction does not follow the germline gene, possibly because of a read error. The rearrangement links TRBV5-4 to TRBJ1-6, with 10 bases matching TRBD1. CDR1 and CDR2 (germline): SGHNT, YYREEE (reference sequence). This CDR3 has 14 amino acids. CDR3 sequence (DNA): TGTGGCAGCAGTCGGGACAGGGGAGGTTCACCCCTCCACTTT. Translation gives CGSSRDRGGSPLHF.

The rearrangement joins TRBV30 to TRBJ1-6; 8 positions agree with TRBD1. Trimming cost V 2 bases and J 10 bases; bases outside gene matches: 4. This CDR3 contains 13 residues. Germline values: CDR1 GTSNPN, CDR2 SVGIG (reference sequence). In DNA, the CDR3 is TGTGCCTGGAGTTCACAGGGGGAATCACCCCTCCACTTT. Its protein product is CAWSSQGESPLHF.

This clonotype was picked up one time. This may arise from a read error, as a much more abundant clone is one base away. The rearrangement uses TRBV10-3 and TRBJ1-1, with D tentatively TRBD1 (5 bases). The CDR3 is made up of 13 amino acids. The germline V gene has CDR1 ENHRY and CDR2 SYGVKD. Trimming shortened V by 8 bases and J by 4 bases, and 14 bases separated the two germline ends. CDR3 amino acids: CAIGDGVVTEAFF. The CDR3 coding sequence is TGTGCCATCGGGGACGGAGTGGTCACTGAAGCTTTCTTT.

Points on this clonotype: This may stem from a read error, because a much larger clone lies one nucleotide away. The chain links TRBV6-6 to TRBJ1-2; D might be TRBD1 (5 bases). Germline-derived CDR1 and CDR2 are MNHNY and SVGAGI (reference sequence). The CDR3 runs to 14 residues. The ends were cut back, 5 bases at V and 8 bases at J, with 18 bases in the middle. Here the CDR3 reads CASSSRTGTFGYTF. For the CDR3, the DNA is TGTGCCAGCAGTAGCCGGACGGGGACTTTCGGCTACACCTTC.

Note on this clonotype: The CDR3 ends on some other residue instead of the conserved phenylalanine or tryptophan, so this is likely a read error. The gene calls are TRBV11-2 and TRBJ2-7, with no clear D. V was shortened by 8 bases and J by 0 bases, with 2 bases between the two germline ends. The CDR3 contains 10 residues. The germline CDR1 and CDR2 sequences are SGHAT and FQNNGV. The CDR3 DNA is TGTGCCAGCGGCTCCTACGAGCAGTACATC. Translation gives CASGSYEQYI.

About this clonotype itself: Just one base apart from a much larger clone, this may be a read error. This chain links TRBV5-5 with TRBJ1-2, with TRBD1 as a possible D gene (5 bases). The CDR3 contains 13 residues. V lost 7 bases, J lost 2 bases, and 12 bases lay in between. The germline gives CDR1 SGHKS, CDR2 YYEKEE (reference sequence). The CDR3 spells CASGSQENYGYTF. The CDR3 DNA reads TGTGCCAGCGGCTCACAGGAAAACTATGGCTACACCTTC.

This clonotype was seen a single time. A read error may produce the germline difference seen at one junction end. This rearrangement joins TRBV5-1 to TRBJ2-3; 10 bases agree with TRBD2. Germline lookup yields CDR1 SGHRS and CDR2 YFSETQ. This CDR3 comprises 16 residues. In DNA form, the CDR3 reads TGCGCCAGCAGCTTGGGTACTAGCGGGATCACATATACGCAGTATTTT. This sequence encodes CASSLGTSGITYTQYF. Full variable domain (missing parts from reference TRBV5-1 and TRBJ2-3): KAGVTQTPRYLIKTRGQQVTLSCSPISGHRSVSWYQQTPGQGLQFLFEYFSETQRNKGNFPGRFSGRQFSNSRSEMNVSTLELGDSALYLCASSLGTSGITYTQYFGPGTRLTVL.

This clonotype showed up just a few times. The chain employs TRBV28 and TRBJ2-7; 8 nucleotides match TRBD1. CDR3 length equals 13 residues. Germline CDR1 is MDHEN and CDR2 is SYDVKM. The junction had 2 bases not matched to a gene; V was cut back by 5 bases and J by 2 bases. The CDR3 nucleotides are TGTGCCAGCAGTACCAGGGGGCCCTACGAGCAGTACTTC. This encodes CASSTRGPYEQYF.

A word on this clonotype: Its ends do not fully match the called genes, so a read error is possible. The chain couples TRBV28 to TRBJ1-3; D is uncertain. The CDR3 is 15 residues long. Germline assignment: CDR1 MDHEN and CDR2 SYDVKM. The CDR3 nucleotides read TGTGCCAGCAGTTCCCGGGATTACGAGAGAGGCACCACATATTTT. This sequence encodes CASSSRDYERGTTYF.

There are many counts of this clonotype. The chain carries TRBV10-3 and TRBJ2-7, with no clear D. Per germline, CDR1 ENHRY and CDR2 SYGVKD. V was pared by 4 bases and J by 4 bases, with 8 bases between. The CDR3 runs to 12 residues. CDR3 region: CAISGQTYEQYF. The CDR3 coding sequence is TGTGCCATCAGTGGACAAACTTACGAGCAGTACTTC.

Comment on this clonotype: A junction boundary mismatches the germline segment, possibly from a read error. V gene TRBV11-1 combines with J gene TRBJ1-1; tentatively, D is TRBD1 (5 bases). CDR1 is SGHAT, CDR2 FQDESV, per germline (reference sequence). The CDR3 sequence is 16 residues long. The CDR3 sequence: CASSIDHFSGRTEAFF. CDR3 coding DNA: TGTGCCAGCAGCATTGACCACTTCTCGGGACGCACTGAAGCCTTCTTT. Supplemented by reference TRBV11-1 and TRBJ1-1, the full variable domain reads EAEVAQSPRYKITEKSQAVAFWCDPISGHATLYWYRQILGQGPELLVQFQDESVVDDSQLPKDRFSAERLKGVDSTLKIQPAELGDSAMYLCASSIDHFSGRTEAFFGQGTRLTVV.

A note on this clonotype: The final CDR3 position lacks the conserved phenylalanine or tryptophan, pointing to a likely read error. The chain couples TRBV12-3 or TRBV12-4 to TRBJ1-5; D possibly corresponds to TRBD1 (5 bases). Trimming took off 6 bases at V and 7 bases at J, with 19 bases between the two ends. The CDR3 covers 15 residues. The CDR3 here is CASSTLSGAGQPQHY. Here the CDR3 DNA reads TGTGCCAGCAGCACCCTCTCTGGGGCGGGACAGCCCCAGCATTAT.

The rearrangement joins TRBV11-2 to TRBJ2-1; 14 positions match TRBD2. Unmatched junction bases numbered 9, after V lost 6 bases and J lost 8 bases. Per the germline V gene, CDR1 is SGHAT and CDR2 is FQNNGV. The CDR3 runs to 16 residues. The CDR3 region is CASRRLAGGPGDEQFF. The CDR3 nucleotides read TGTGCCAGCAGGAGACTAGCGGGAGGGCCGGGGGATGAGCAGTTCTTC.

About this clonotype: Just one base apart from a much larger clone, this may be a read error. The chain recombines TRBV4-1 with TRBJ2-7, with D perhaps matching TRBD1 or TRBD2 (5 bases each). The germline V gene encodes CDR1 MGHRA and CDR2 YSYEKL. CDR3 length: 15 amino acids. CDR3 sequence reads: CASSQERDGPYVQYF. CDR3 nucleotides: TGCGCCAGCAGCCAAGAACGGGACGGACCCTACGTGCAGTACTTC.

With regard to this clonotype: This may stem from a read error, because a much larger clone lies one nucleotide away. This sequence joins TRBV10-3 and TRBJ2-1; tentative D call: TRBD2 (5 bases). The germline V and J ends were trimmed by 11 bases and 4 bases, with 21 bases remaining between them. CDR1 ENHRY and CDR2 SYGVKD come from the germline V gene. The CDR3 sequence is 15 residues long. The CDR3 DNA reads TGTGCCTCATCGCCCCGGACTTGCGGTTACAATGAGCAGTTCTTC. Its protein product is CASSPRTCGYNEQFF.

This clonotype was seen ten or more times. The chain employs TRBV11-2 and TRBJ1-1; a possible D gene is TRBD1 (5 bases). Germline CDR1 and CDR2: SGHAT and FQNNGV. The CDR3 consists of 13 residues. V gave up 5 bases and J gave up 10 bases, with 17 bases separating them. As DNA, the CDR3 is TGTGCCAGCAGCCTAACCCGCCAGGGCGTAGCTTTCTTT. Protein sequence: CASSLTRQGVAFF.

In its sample, this clonotype was seen a few times. The conserved closing phenylalanine or tryptophan is absent in this CDR3, likely reflecting a read error. The rearrangement uses TRBV11-2 and TRBJ2-1, with 9 bases aligning to TRBD2. From germline, CDR1 is SGHAT and CDR2 FQNNGV. This CDR3 region has 15 residues. CDR3 amino acids: CASSLETSGYNEQFL. Here the CDR3 DNA reads TGTGCCAGCAGTTTAGAGACTAGCGGTTACAATGAGCAGTTCTTA.

As to this clonotype: The junction and the germline gene differ at one end; a read error may be behind it. V and J are TRBV11-3 and TRBJ2-1, with 7 bases lining up with TRBD2. Germline-derived CDR1 and CDR2 are SGHNT and YENEEA. The CDR3 totals 15 residues. CDR3 loop: CASSGRTRGNNGQFF. CDR3 DNA: TGTGCCAGCAGCGGGCGGACTAGAGGGAATAATGGGCAGTTCTTC.

On this clonotype itself: A single base separates this from a much larger clone, so it may be a read error. The V and J genes are TRBV5-4 and TRBJ2-7, with 7 bases fitting TRBD2. In germline, CDR1 is SGHNT, CDR2 YYREEE (reference sequence). There are 15 residues in the CDR3. This CDR3 is CAGSSLKSGTYEQYF. CDR3 nucleotides: TGTGCCGGCAGCTCGCTAAAGAGCGGGACCTACGAGCAGTACTTC.

Notes on this clonotype: This may stem from a read error, because a much larger clone lies one nucleotide away. This chain uses TRBV4-1 with TRBJ2-4, with a possible D match to TRBD2 (6 bases). CDR1 is MGHRA and CDR2 is YSYEKL in the germline V gene. There are 18 residues in the CDR3. V shed 4 bases and J shed 0 bases, with 19 bases lying between them. The CDR3 coding sequence is TGCGCCAGCAGCCCCCCTCTGGGGCGGGGAGTAGCCAAAAACATTCAGTACTTC. Translating gives CASSPPLGRGVAKNIQYF.

To note about this clonotype: The germline gene is not matched at one end of the junction; a read error may be the cause. The chain couples TRBV11-2 to TRBJ2-2; D might be TRBD1 (6 bases). This CDR3 is 19 amino acids long. Germline-derived CDR1 and CDR2 are SGHAT and FQNNGV. The CDR3 here is CASSLDRLSLDGANRELLF. The CDR3 DNA sequence: TGTGCCAGCAGCTTAGACCGCCTAAGCCTGGACGGGGCAAACAGGGAGCTGTTGTTT.